These T cell receptor beta chains were read from a single sample in a study of T cells in Graves' hyperthyroidism and ophthalmopathy. Via MiXCR, TCRdb re-called the multiplex PCR reads, giving one row per CDR3 protein. The sample records hundreds of thousands of distinct CDR3 sequences, 20% being singletons. Input material: blood. Receptors were obtained from a man aged 40-50 years with Graves' ophthalmopathy. Each CDR3 is given with its conserved first and last residue. D genes are given only for firm matches. Not all rows give a size; the values are once, few, many and, for expanded clones, a class.

TRBJ1-1 | TRBD1 | TRBV29-1 | . | CSGSDREAFF | TGCAGCGGTTCGGACAGGGAAGCTTTCTTT
TRBJ2-3 | . | TRBV7-7 | many | CASSLASGVPGDTQYF | TGTGCTAGCAGCTTAGCGTCGGGAGTTCCGGGAGATACGCAGTATTTT
TRBJ1-4 | TRBD1 | TRBV5-4 | . | CASSWRTGPNEKLFF | TGTGCCAGCAGCTGGAGGACAGGACCTAATGAAAAACTGTTTTTT
TRBJ1-1 | . | TRBV11-2 | many | CASSLAARLNTEAFF | TGTGCCAGCAGCTTAGCAGCAAGATTGAACACTGAAGCTTTCTTT
TRBJ2-7 | TRBD1 | TRBV18 | many | CASSQGVSYEQYF | TGTGCCAGCTCGCAGGGGGTTTCCTACGAGCAGTACTTC
TRBJ2-3 | TRBD1 | TRBV20-1 | many | CSARKGAADTQYF | TGCAGTGCTCGTAAGGGGGCCGCAGATACGCAGTATTTT
TRBJ2-7 | . | TRBV20-1 | few | CSAEDRYDEQYF | TGCAGTGCTGAAGACAGGTACGACGAGCAGTACTTC
TRBJ1-2 | TRBD1 | TRBV29-1 | . | CSTGQVSAYGYTF | TGCAGCACTGGACAGGTTTCGGCTTATGGCTACACCTTC
TRBJ1-1 | . | TRBV3-1 | many | CASSQALRTKTEAFF | TGTGCCAGCAGCCAAGCTCTTCGGACGAAAACTGAAGCTTTCTTT
TRBJ1-5 | . | TRBV30 | once | CAWSVLGRVFAQSQHF | TGTGCCTGGAGTGTACTTGGCAGGGTATTTGCTCAGTCCCAGCATTTT
TRBJ2-1 | . | TRBV27 | many | CASSLPGNGEQFF | TGTGCCAGCAGTTTACCAGGGAACGGTGAGCAGTTCTTC